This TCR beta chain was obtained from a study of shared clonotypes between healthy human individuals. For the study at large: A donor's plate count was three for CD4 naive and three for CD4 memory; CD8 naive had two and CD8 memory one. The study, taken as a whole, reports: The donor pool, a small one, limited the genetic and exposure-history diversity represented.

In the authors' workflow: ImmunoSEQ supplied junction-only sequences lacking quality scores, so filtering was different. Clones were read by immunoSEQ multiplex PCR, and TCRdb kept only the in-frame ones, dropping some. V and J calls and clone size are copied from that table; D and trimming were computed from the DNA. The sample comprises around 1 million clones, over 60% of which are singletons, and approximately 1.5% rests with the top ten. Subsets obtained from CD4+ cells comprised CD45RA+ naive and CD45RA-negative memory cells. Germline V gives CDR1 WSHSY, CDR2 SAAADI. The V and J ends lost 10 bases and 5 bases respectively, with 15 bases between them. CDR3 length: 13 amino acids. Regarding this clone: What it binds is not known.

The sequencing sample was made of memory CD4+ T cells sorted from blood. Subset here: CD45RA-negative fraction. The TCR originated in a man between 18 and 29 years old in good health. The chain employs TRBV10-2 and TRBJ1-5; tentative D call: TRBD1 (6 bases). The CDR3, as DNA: TGCGCCACCCAGATGACAGGCGATCAGCCCCAGCATTTT. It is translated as CATQMTGDQPQHF.